These T cell receptor beta chains were read from a single sample in a study of blood T cell repertoires in COVID-19. The method was immunoSEQ multiplex PCR; TCRdb's version includes in-frame clones alone and lacks a portion of them. The sample yields 120,000 to 150,000 clones, about 83% seen once. Source material: PBMCs or T cells enriched from blood (not recorded which). The receptors were sampled from a woman between 50 and 59 years old who had been exposed to COVID-19. The CDR3 runs from the conserved cysteine through the conserved F or W. The order of the fields is clone size, J gene, D gene, V gene, CDR3 protein, CDR3 DNA. D genes are given only for firm matches. Clone size, where shown, is once, few, many, or a class for clones that have expanded.

clone_size: .
j_call: TRBJ2-7
d_call: TRBD2
v_call: TRBV10-2
cdr3_aa: CASSPAGGTYEQYF
cdr3_nt: TGCGCCAGCAGCCCAGCGGGAGGGACCTACGAGCAGTACTTC

clone_size: .
j_call: TRBJ1-1
d_call: .
v_call: TRBV2
cdr3_aa: CASSLSAVNTEAFF
cdr3_nt: TGTGCCAGCAGTTTATCCGCGGTGAACACTGAAGCTTTCTTT

clone_size: many
j_call: TRBJ1-6
d_call: TRBD1
v_call: TRBV3-1/TRBV3-2
cdr3_aa: CASSWTGGNSPLHF
cdr3_nt: TGTGCCAGCAGCTGGACAGGGGGTAATTCACCCCTCCACTTT

clone_size: .
j_call: TRBJ2-6
d_call: TRBD1
v_call: TRBV7-6
cdr3_aa: CASSAMTGGVSGANVLTF
cdr3_nt: TGTGCCAGCAGCGCCATGACAGGGGGCGTCTCTGGGGCCAACGTCCTGACTTTC

clone_size: .
j_call: TRBJ1-2
d_call: TRBD1
v_call: TRBV6-1
cdr3_aa: CASSEWKTGGDYGYTF
cdr3_nt: TGTGCCAGCAGTGAATGGAAGACAGGGGGCGACTACGGCTACACCTTC

clone_size: .
j_call: TRBJ1-3
d_call: .
v_call: TRBV25-1
cdr3_aa: CASIRRLAGNTIYF
cdr3_nt: TGTGCCAGCATCAGGAGGCTCGCTGGAAACACCATATATTTT

clone_size: .
j_call: TRBJ2-6
d_call: TRBD1
v_call: TRBV4-3
cdr3_aa: CASSQETGLGANVLTF
cdr3_nt: TGCGCCAGCAGCCAAGAGACAGGGCTTGGGGCCAACGTCCTGACTTTC

clone_size: .
j_call: TRBJ1-1
d_call: .
v_call: TRBV6-2/TRBV6-3
cdr3_aa: CASSQGIEAFF
cdr3_nt: TGTGCCAGCAGCCAGGGGATTGAGGCTTTCTTT

clone_size: .
j_call: TRBJ2-1
d_call: TRBD2
v_call: TRBV19
cdr3_aa: CASSLSGGAPLKFF
cdr3_nt: TGTGCCAGTAGTCTTAGCGGGGGGGCTCCGTTAAAGTTCTTC

clone_size: .
j_call: TRBJ2-5
d_call: TRBD1
v_call: TRBV5-5
cdr3_aa: CASSFQGANYQETQYF
cdr3_nt: TGTGCCAGCAGTTTTCAGGGGGCAAATTACCAAGAGACCCAGTACTTC

clone_size: .
j_call: TRBJ1-3
d_call: TRBD1
v_call: TRBV19
cdr3_aa: CASHSTYGDRVTNTIYF
cdr3_nt: TGTGCCAGTCATTCCACCTATGGAGACAGGGTTACGAACACCATATATTTT

clone_size: .
j_call: TRBJ1-2
d_call: TRBD1
v_call: TRBV7-8
cdr3_aa: CASSLGTGGGGYTF
cdr3_nt: TGTGCCAGCAGCCTAGGAACAGGGGGTGGTGGCTACACCTTC

clone_size: .
j_call: TRBJ1-6
d_call: .
v_call: TRBV6-6
cdr3_aa: CASRLENNSPLHF
cdr3_nt: TGTGCCAGCAGGTTGGAGAATAATTCACCCCTCCACTTT

clone_size: .
j_call: TRBJ2-2
d_call: TRBD1
v_call: TRBV11-2
cdr3_aa: CASSFQPGQGSDTGELFF
cdr3_nt: TGTGCCAGCAGCTTCCAACCGGGACAGGGGTCCGACACCGGGGAGCTGTTTTTT

clone_size: .
j_call: TRBJ2-5
d_call: .
v_call: TRBV10-1
cdr3_aa: CASSEGREWETQYF
cdr3_nt: TGCGCCAGCAGTGAGGGCCGGGAGTGGGAGACCCAGTACTTC

clone_size: .
j_call: TRBJ2-7
d_call: .
v_call: TRBV27
cdr3_aa: CASSRRDNTYEQYF
cdr3_nt: TGTGCCAGCAGTCGCCGGGACAACACCTACGAGCAGTACTTC

clone_size: .
j_call: TRBJ2-1
d_call: .
v_call: TRBV6-2/TRBV6-3
cdr3_aa: CASSRTTYNEQFF
cdr3_nt: TGTGCCAGCAGCCGAACTACCTACAATGAGCAGTTCTTC

clone_size: .
j_call: TRBJ2-7
d_call: TRBD2
v_call: TRBV5-1
cdr3_aa: CASSLSTSGFEQYF
cdr3_nt: TGCGCCAGCAGCTTGAGCACTAGCGGGTTCGAGCAGTACTTC

clone_size: .
j_call: TRBJ2-7
d_call: .
v_call: TRBV14
cdr3_aa: CASSQSSTGTPYEQYF
cdr3_nt: TGTGCCAGCAGCCAATCATCTACAGGGACCCCCTACGAGCAGTACTTC

clone_size: .
j_call: TRBJ1-5
d_call: .
v_call: TRBV6-4
cdr3_aa: CASSLFSNQPQHF
cdr3_nt: TGTGCCAGCAGTCTCTTTAGCAATCAGCCCCAGCATTTT

clone_size: .
j_call: TRBJ1-4
d_call: .
v_call: TRBV11-2
cdr3_aa: CASSLERGSEKLFF
cdr3_nt: TGTGCCAGCAGCTTAGAACGGGGGAGTGAAAAACTGTTTTTT

clone_size: .
j_call: TRBJ2-1
d_call: .
v_call: TRBV5-6
cdr3_aa: CASSGLRELTPYNEQFF
cdr3_nt: TGTGCCAGCAGCGGCTTGAGGGAGCTGACGCCCTACAATGAGCAGTTCTTC

clone_size: .
j_call: TRBJ2-5
d_call: .
v_call: TRBV4-1
cdr3_aa: CASSQVDEGPGETQYF
cdr3_nt: TGCGCCAGCAGCCAAGTTGACGAGGGCCCGGGAGAGACCCAGTACTTC

clone_size: .
j_call: TRBJ2-1
d_call: TRBD1
v_call: TRBV4-1
cdr3_aa: CASSQGYRTGAQDNEQFF
cdr3_nt: TGCGCCAGCAGCCAGGGTTACAGGACAGGGGCCCAAGACAATGAGCAGTTCTTC

clone_size: .
j_call: TRBJ2-7
d_call: TRBD2
v_call: TRBV4-3
cdr3_aa: CASSQEGLETSGLGEQYF
cdr3_nt: TGCGCCAGCAGCCAAGAGGGACTGGAGACTAGCGGGCTTGGCGAGCAGTACTTC

clone_size: .
j_call: TRBJ2-5
d_call: TRBD1
v_call: TRBV28
cdr3_aa: CASSFKGAFQETQYF
cdr3_nt: TGTGCCAGCAGTTTTAAGGGGGCCTTCCAAGAGACCCAGTACTTC

clone_size: .
j_call: TRBJ1-5
d_call: TRBD1
v_call: TRBV5-1
cdr3_aa: CASRSPPGQGKHSNQPQHF
cdr3_nt: TGCGCCAGCAGGTCACCGCCGGGACAGGGAAAACATAGCAATCAGCCCCAGCATTTT

clone_size: .
j_call: TRBJ2-1
d_call: TRBD2
v_call: TRBV9
cdr3_aa: CASSPSGGNEQFF
cdr3_nt: TGTGCCAGCAGCCCGAGCGGGGGGAATGAGCAGTTCTTC

clone_size: .
j_call: TRBJ1-6
d_call: .
v_call: TRBV6-5
cdr3_aa: CASRTDTWNSPLHF
cdr3_nt: TGTGCCAGCAGAACCGACACGTGGAATTCACCCCTCCACTTT

clone_size: .
j_call: TRBJ2-2
d_call: .
v_call: TRBV27
cdr3_aa: CASSLTVTGELFF
cdr3_nt: TGTGCCAGCAGTCTTACAGTAACCGGGGAGCTGTTTTTT

clone_size: .
j_call: TRBJ1-3
d_call: .
v_call: TRBV7-6
cdr3_aa: CASSLVSGSGNTIYF
cdr3_nt: TGTGCCAGCAGCTTAGTTTCAGGGTCCGGAAACACCATATATTTT

clone_size: .
j_call: TRBJ2-7
d_call: .
v_call: TRBV9
cdr3_aa: CASSVGAGPRYEQYF
cdr3_nt: TGTGCCAGCAGCGTAGGGGCGGGGCCCAGGTACGAGCAGTACTTC

clone_size: .
j_call: TRBJ1-2
d_call: .
v_call: TRBV3-1/TRBV3-2
cdr3_aa: CASSQGRSTASGYTF
cdr3_nt: TGTGCCAGCAGCCAAGGGAGGAGTACCGCTAGTGGCTACACCTTC

clone_size: few
j_call: TRBJ2-3
d_call: TRBD2
v_call: TRBV6-4
cdr3_aa: CASSDSVTSGGGTDTQYF
cdr3_nt: TGTGCCAGCAGTGACTCGGTGACTAGCGGGGGGGGCACAGATACGCAGTATTTT

clone_size: .
j_call: TRBJ2-5
d_call: .
v_call: TRBV19
cdr3_aa: CASSIFGGGLQETQYF
cdr3_nt: TGTGCCAGTAGTATTTTTGGTGGGGGCTTACAAGAGACCCAGTACTTC

clone_size: .
j_call: TRBJ2-7
d_call: TRBD2
v_call: TRBV6-5
cdr3_aa: CASLGGAYEQYF
cdr3_nt: TGTGCCAGCCTCGGGGGGGCCTACGAGCAGTACTTC

clone_size: .
j_call: TRBJ1-3
d_call: TRBD1
v_call: TRBV5-1
cdr3_aa: CASSPGQGRNTIYF
cdr3_nt: TGCGCCAGCAGCCCCGGACAGGGAAGAAACACCATATATTTT

clone_size: .
j_call: TRBJ2-3
d_call: TRBD2
v_call: TRBV18
cdr3_aa: CASSPTSGGADTQYF
cdr3_nt: TGTGCCAGCTCACCTACTAGCGGGGGGGCAGATACGCAGTATTTT

clone_size: .
j_call: TRBJ2-3
d_call: TRBD2
v_call: TRBV19
cdr3_aa: CASRAAGKVTDTQYF
cdr3_nt: TGTGCCAGTAGGGCAGCGGGGAAAGTCACAGATACGCAGTATTTT

clone_size: .
j_call: TRBJ1-2
d_call: TRBD1
v_call: TRBV5-1
cdr3_aa: CASSLTQGIDYGYTF
cdr3_nt: TGCGCCAGCAGCCTAACACAGGGGATCGACTATGGCTACACCTTC